This T cell receptor (beta chain) was captured by sequencing in a study of CD8+ T cells in alopecia areata. Trimming took off 4 bases at V and 6 bases at J, with 10 bases between the two ends. CDR1 MGHRA and CDR2 YSYEKL come from the germline V gene. The CDR3 consists of 12 residues. Study-wide points: Scalp clonality and expanded CD8+ clones among the top 100 were significantly decreased by tofacitinib. There were many expanded lesional clones persisting in scalp and blood during tofacitinib. Relative to normal scalp, lesional scalp, especially alopecia totalis/universalis, showed higher clonality.

RNA was isolated and reverse transcribed to cDNA, the sequencing template. Assay: immunoSEQ multiplex PCR; the TCRdb copy retains only in-frame clones and omits some. Of roughly 120,000 clones listed, 50% to 75% were seen once; the top ten hold 25% to 35%. The treatment was: oral pan-JAK inhibitor, 5-10 mg twice daily. In regard to this clone: The antigen remains undetermined.

Sequenced material: CD8+ T cells sorted from blood, taken at week 4, from a patient treated with tofacitinib. The receptor was derived from a human donor with alopecia areata. The chain carries TRBV4-1 and TRBJ2-7; the D call may be TRBD1 or TRBD2 (6 bases each). CDR3 loop: CASSRGGPEQYF. DNA of the CDR3: TGCGCCAGCAGCCGAGGGGGGCCCGAGCAGTACTTC.